A single sample gave rise to the 8 T cell receptor beta chains below, sequenced in a study of blood T cell repertoires in COVID-19. Assay used: immunoSEQ multiplex PCR; TCRdb lists only in-frame clones, some missing. This table holds some 250,000 clones, about nine tenths found once. The sequencing sample was made of PBMCs or T cells enriched from blood (not recorded which). The origin of the receptors is a woman aged 30 to 39 with acute COVID-19.

The chain is built from TRBV5-5 and TRBJ1-6, with D possibly TRBD1 on 5 matching bases. V was trimmed by 4 bases and J by 10 bases, leaving 15 bases between them. From germline, CDR1 is SGHKS and CDR2 YYEKEE (reference sequence). This CDR3 region has 14 residues. The CDR3: CASSALGGVSPLHF. For the CDR3, the DNA is TGTGCCAGCAGCGCCTTGGGAGGGGTATCACCCCTCCACTTT.

This chain links TRBV7-9 with TRBJ2-3; the match to TRBD1 covers 8 bases. In germline, CDR1 is SEHNR, CDR2 FQNEAQ (reference sequence). This CDR3 comprises 16 residues. V shed 2 bases and J 2 bases; nucleotides not matched to a gene: 6. DNA of the CDR3: TGTGCCAGCAGCTTAAGCGGACAGGGAGTCACAGATACGCAGTATTTT. Residues: CASSLSGQGVTDTQYF. Complete variable domain (other parts from reference TRBV7-9 and TRBJ2-3): DTGVSQNPRHKITKRGQNVTFRCDPISEHNRLYWYRQTLGQGPEFLTYFQNEAQLEKSRLLSDRFSAERPKGSFSTLEIQRTEQGDSAMYLCASSLSGQGVTDTQYFGPGTRLTVL.

The V gene is TRBV9, the J gene TRBJ1-4; D remains ambiguous. In germline, CDR1 is SGDLS, CDR2 YYNGEE. The CDR3 has 13 residues. V was pared by 0 bases and J by 10 bases, with 10 bases between. CDR3 DNA sequence: TGTGCCAGCAGCGTAGTAGCGGGTGGAAAACTGTTTTTT. Its protein is CASSVVAGGKLFF. Full variable domain (remainder filled in from reference TRBV9 and TRBJ1-4): DSGVTQTPKHLITATGQRVTLRCSPRSGDLSVYWYQQSLDQGLQFLIQYYNGEERAKGNILERFSAQQFPDLHSELNLSSLELGDSALYFCASSVVAGGKLFFGSGTQLSVL.

This chain connects TRBV12-3 or TRBV12-4 to TRBJ2-7; D is uncertain. V was trimmed by 3 bases and J by 8 bases, leaving 5 bases between them. There are 10 residues in the CDR3. The CDR3 here is CASSFGQQYF. DNA of the CDR3: TGTGCCAGCAGTTTTGGGCAGCAGTACTTC.

The rearrangement links TRBV7-8 to TRBJ2-7, with D possibly TRBD2 on 5 matching bases. The CDR3 is made up of 15 amino acids. V was shortened by 3 bases and J by 2 bases, with 14 bases between the two germline ends. Germline lookup yields CDR1 SGHVS and CDR2 FQNEAQ. Here the CDR3 reads CASSLGVIRPYEQYF. In DNA, the CDR3 is TGTGCCAGCAGCTTGGGAGTTATTCGTCCCTACGAGCAGTACTTC.

The chain recombines TRBV3-1 (or the pseudogene TRBV3-2) with TRBJ2-5; a weak D match, TRBD1 (6 bases). Germline V gene lookup returns CDR1 LGHDT and CDR2 YNNKEL (reference sequence). Trimming cost V 6 bases and J 1 base, with 18 bases left between them. CDR3 size: 16 residues. The CDR3 here is CASSSKTGRFQETQYF. In DNA form, the CDR3 reads TGTGCCAGCAGTTCCAAGACAGGAAGGTTCCAAGAGACCCAGTACTTC.

A single count supports this clone. The chain couples TRBV19 to TRBJ1-1; 8 bases match TRBD1. CDR1 LNHDA and CDR2 SQIVND come from the germline V gene (reference sequence). The V and J ends lost 5 bases and 12 bases, in that order; junction bases with no gene match: 14. This CDR3 region has 14 residues. The CDR3 nucleotides read TGTGCCAGTAGTCCCCAGGGGGCTTTGTTGGGGACTTTCTTT. Translating it yields CASSPQGALLGTFF.

The CDR3 nucleotides read TGTGCCAGTAGTATAGGAAGACAGTCTGGTTCACCCCTCCACTTT. Translation gives CASSIGRQSGSPLHF. The chain carries TRBV19 and TRBJ1-6, with a tentative D call TRBD1 (5 bases). V was shortened by 1 base and J by 9 bases, with 13 bases between the two germline ends. This CDR3 comprises 15 residues. In germline, CDR1 is LNHDA, CDR2 SQIVND (reference sequence).